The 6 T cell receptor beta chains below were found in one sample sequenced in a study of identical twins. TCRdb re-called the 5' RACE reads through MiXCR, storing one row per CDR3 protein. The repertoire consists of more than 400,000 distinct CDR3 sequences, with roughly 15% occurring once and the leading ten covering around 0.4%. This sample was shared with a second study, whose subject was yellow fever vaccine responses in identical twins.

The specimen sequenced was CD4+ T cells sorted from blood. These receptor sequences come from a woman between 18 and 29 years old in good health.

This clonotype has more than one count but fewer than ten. In nucleotides, the CDR3 is TGTGCCAGCAGATCAACAGGGTACGGGGAGCTGTTTTTT. It yields the protein CASRSTGYGELFF. This chain uses TRBV28 with TRBJ2-2, with D perhaps TRBD1 (6 bases). Per germline, CDR1 MDHEN and CDR2 SYDVKM. The CDR3 loop spans 13 amino acids. V was cut by 6 bases and J by 7 bases, with 12 bases left in between.

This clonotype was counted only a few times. CDR3 loop: CASSPTGLMNQPQHF. DNA of the CDR3: TGTGCCAGCAGTCCCACGGGACTCATGAATCAGCCCCAGCATTTT. The rearrangement uses TRBV12-3 or TRBV12-4 and TRBJ1-5, with D maybe TRBD1 (5 bases). The CDR3 is 15 residues long. The V end was cut by 5 bases, the J end by 4 bases, with 15 bases between.

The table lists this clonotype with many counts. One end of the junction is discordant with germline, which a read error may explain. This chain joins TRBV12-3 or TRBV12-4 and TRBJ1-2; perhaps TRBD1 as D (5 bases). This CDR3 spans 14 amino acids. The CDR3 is CASSLGGGDYGYTF. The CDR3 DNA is TGTGCCAGCAGCTTAGGTGGGGGGGACTATGGCTACACCTTC.

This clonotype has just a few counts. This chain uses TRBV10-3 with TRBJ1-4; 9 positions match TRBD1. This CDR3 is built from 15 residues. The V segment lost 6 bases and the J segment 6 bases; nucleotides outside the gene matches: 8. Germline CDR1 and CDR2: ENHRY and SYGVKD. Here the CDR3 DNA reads TGTGCCATCAGCGGTGACAGGGGGTTCGATGAAAAACTGTTTTTT. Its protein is CAISGDRGFDEKLFF.

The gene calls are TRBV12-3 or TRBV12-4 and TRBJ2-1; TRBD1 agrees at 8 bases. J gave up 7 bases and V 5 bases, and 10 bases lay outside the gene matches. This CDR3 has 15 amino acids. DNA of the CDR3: TGTGCCAGCAGTCAATCCGGGACAGGTCTGAATGAGCAGTTCTTC. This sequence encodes CASSQSGTGLNEQFF.

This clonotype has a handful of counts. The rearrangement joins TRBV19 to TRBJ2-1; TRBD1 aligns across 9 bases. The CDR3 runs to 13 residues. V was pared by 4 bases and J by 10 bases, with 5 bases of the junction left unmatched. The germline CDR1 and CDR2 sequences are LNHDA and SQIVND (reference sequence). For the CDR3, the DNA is TGTGCCAGTAGTAATTCCGGGACAGGGGAGCAGTTCTTC. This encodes CASSNSGTGEQFF.